The sequence of this TCR beta chain was determined in a study of T cell changes during pregnancy in multiple sclerosis. The data were produced by immunoSEQ multiplex PCR, yet TCRdb's version contains in-frame clones alone and is incomplete. The repertoire holds around 55,000 clones, with about nine tenths as singletons. The CDR3 sequence is 14 residues long. Germline lookup yields CDR1 MDHEN and CDR2 SYDVKM. Trimming at V came to 5 bases and at J to 3 bases, leaving 6 bases not matched to a gene. The material sequenced was CD4+ T cells from peripheral blood mononuclear cells, taken in the first trimester of pregnancy. This receptor was taken from a female donor with multiple sclerosis, enrolled in a pregnancy study. The chain couples TRBV28 to TRBJ2-5; 7 bases map to TRBD1. DNA of the CDR3: TGTGCCAGCAGTATCCGGGACAGAAAAGAGACCCAGTACTTC. Translating it yields CASSIRDRKETQYF.